The sequence of this T cell receptor (beta chain) was determined in a study of CD8 T cells in Susac syndrome. cDNA came from approximately 0.5 to 1 ug RNA primed by random hexamers. The TCR beta CDR3 was amplified by immunoSEQ multiplex PCR across 54 Vbeta, 13 Jbeta. MiXCR was run by TCRdb on the immunoSEQ multiplex PCR reads, yielding one entry per CDR3 protein. The sample yields 330,000 or so distinct CDR3 sequences, 89% seen once. The V end lost 1 base, the J end lost 2 bases, and 12 bases lay between the germline ends. The germline V gene encodes CDR1 SGHVS and CDR2 FQNEAQ. CDR3 length: 16 amino acids.

The gene calls are TRBV7-8 and TRBJ2-1, with D possibly matching TRBD2 (7 bases). The sequenced material came from CD8+ T cells from PBMCs. This receptor was identified in a human donor with multiple sclerosis. In DNA, the CDR3 is TGTGCCAGCAGCTTAGTGGGGGGGGCAGCCTACAATGAGCAGTTCTTC. Its protein product is CASSLVGGAAYNEQFF.